This entry lists 26 T cell receptor beta chains sequenced from one sample in a study of metastatic and nonmetastatic thyroid tumors. Treatment of any kind had been given to no patient before thyroid surgery. TCRdb re-analyzed the PCR reads through MiXCR. This table has 21,000 or so clones, 15% to 20% appearing once. Sequenced sample: blood. These receptors were taken from a male donor with papillary thyroid cancer or a benign thyroid nodule (not recorded which). Some clones in this sample may be carry-over from other donors' samples.

At least ten counts were recorded for this clone. V and J are TRBV28 and TRBJ1-4; D remains unclear. The V end was cut by 6 bases, the J end by 4 bases, with 9 bases between. Germline V lookup: CDR1 MDHEN, CDR2 SYDVKM. The CDR3 is made up of 13 amino acids. The CDR3 region has the DNA TGTGCCAGCAGACTAGGAAGTAATGAAAAACTGTTTTTT. Protein product: CASRLGSNEKLFF.

Worth noting for this clone: Different DNA sequences within this sample yield the same CDR3. The rearrangement links TRBV27 to TRBJ2-5; 12 bases line up with TRBD2. After removal of 3 bases from V and 5 bases from J, the junction contained 7 bases not matched to a gene. Germline loops: CDR1 MNHEY, CDR2 SMNVEV (reference sequence). The CDR3 extends over 16 amino acids. The CDR3 region has the DNA TGTGCCAGCAGTTTCCCGACTAGCGGGGGAGGGGAGACCCAGTACTTC. Translated: CASSFPTSGGGETQYF.

At least ten counts were recorded for this clone. The gene calls are TRBV5-1 and TRBJ2-7, with D hard to call. From germline, CDR1 is SGHRS and CDR2 YFSETQ. Trimming removed 1 base at V and 0 bases at J, with 8 bases between. This CDR3 comprises 14 residues. The CDR3 DNA is TGCGCCAGCAGCTTGCAGGACGGCTCCTACGAGCAGTACTTC. It translates to CASSLQDGSYEQYF.

For this clone: A read error may account for a junction end that differs from germline. The rearrangement links TRBV20-1 to TRBJ2-2; D possibly uses TRBD1 or TRBD2 (5 bases each). Germline-derived CDR1 and CDR2 are DFQATT and SNEGSKA (reference sequence). The CDR3 is 17 residues long. The CDR3 loop reads CSASLPRGRPNTGELFF. In DNA form, the CDR3 reads TGCAGTGCTAGTTTACCGAGGGGACGGCCGAACACCGGGGAACTGTTTTTT.

This clone appeared many times. This CDR3 is CASSLAGTVSYEQYF. CDR3 nucleotide sequence: TGTGCCAGCAGCTTAGCCGGGACAGTCTCCTACGAGCAGTACTTC. The chain recombines TRBV11-2 with TRBJ2-7; 7 nucleotides align to TRBD1. The V segment lost 1 base and the J segment 0 bases; nucleotides outside the gene matches: 3. The CDR3 covers 15 residues. Germline V gives CDR1 SGHAT, CDR2 FQNNGV.

There are many counts of this clone. The chain is built from TRBV11-2 and TRBJ2-2; 11 nucleotides agree with TRBD2. The germline V gene encodes CDR1 SGHAT and CDR2 FQNNGV. V lost 7 bases to trimming and J lost 2 bases; unmatched junction nucleotides: 3. The CDR3 contains 15 residues. The CDR3, as DNA: TGTGCCAGCATGGGACTAGCGGCTAACACCGGGGAGCTGTTTTTT. Amino acid sequence: CASMGLAANTGELFF.

In this sample, this clone turned up many times. The genes are TRBV4-1 and TRBJ1-5, with TRBD1 identical over 7 bases. Germline CDR1 reads MGHRA; CDR2 reads YSYEKL. The V gene end was trimmed by 1 base and the J gene end by 4 bases; junction bases not matched to a gene: 1. The CDR3 extends over 14 amino acids. The CDR3 reads CASSQGQGNQPQHF. The CDR3 DNA is TGCGCCAGCAGCCAAGGACAGGGAAATCAGCCCCAGCATTTT.

V is TRBV28 and J is TRBJ1-4; 7 positions match TRBD1. The CDR3 length is 15 residues. Trimming at V came to 7 bases and at J to 6 bases, leaving 11 bases not matched to a gene. Germline V gene sequence: CDR1 MDHEN, CDR2 SYDVKM. In DNA form, the CDR3 reads TGTGCCAGCACAGGGGGGGGGAGAGGGGATGAAAAACTGTTTTTT. This gives the protein CASTGGGRGDEKLFF.

At least ten counts were recorded for this clone. The rearrangement links TRBV18 to TRBJ1-6, with D possibly matching TRBD1 (5 bases). CDR3 size: 15 residues. The V end was cut by 6 bases, the J end by 4 bases, with 13 bases between. Germline V gene lookup returns CDR1 KGHSH and CDR2 LQKENI. The CDR3 DNA reads as TGTGCCAGCTCTCCCCCGGGACTGTATAATTCACCCCTCCACTTT. Amino acids: CASSPPGLYNSPLHF.

Ten or more counts support this clone. The junction departs from germline at one end; a sequencing error may be responsible. Other DNA sequences in the same sample also yield this CDR3. The rearrangement joins TRBV7-7 to TRBJ2-5, with 9 bases lining up with TRBD2. The CDR3 spans 15 residues. Germline values: CDR1 SSHAT, CDR2 FNYEAQ (reference sequence). The CDR3 is CASSLGSGGQETQYF. The CDR3 DNA reads TGTGCTAGCAGCTTAGGTAGCGGGGGCCAAGAGACCCAGTACTTC.

This clone was detected ten times or more. A junction end diverges from the germline sequence, so it may reflect a read error. The sample has other DNA sequences that encode this CDR3 too. The chain couples TRBV20-1 to TRBJ2-2, with D maybe TRBD2 (5 bases). Germline-derived CDR1 and CDR2 are DFQATT and SNEGSKA (reference sequence). The CDR3 extends over 11 amino acids. This CDR3 reads CSAPAVGELFF. CDR3 in DNA: TGCAGTGCCCCCGCAGTCGGGGAGTTGTTTTTT.

At least ten counts were recorded for this clone. This rearrangement joins TRBV4-1 to TRBJ1-4; D unclear. This CDR3 spans 16 amino acids. V was trimmed by 0 bases and J by 0 bases, leaving 8 bases between them. Germline V CDR1 and CDR2: MGHRA, YSYEKL. This CDR3 is CASSQERAATNEKLFF. DNA of the CDR3: TGCGCCAGCAGCCAAGAAAGGGCAGCAACTAATGAAAAACTGTTTTTT.

The CDR3 region has the DNA TGCAGTGCTACCAGGGAAAGCTCCTACGAGCAGTACTTC. This translates into CSATRESSYEQYF. This chain joins TRBV20-1 and TRBJ2-7; TRBD1 is a possible D gene (5 bases). V shed 4 bases and J shed 0 bases, with 10 bases lying between them. The CDR3 consists of 13 residues. From germline, CDR1 is DFQATT and CDR2 SNEGSKA (reference sequence).

This clone has at least ten counts. The chain uses TRBV5-5 and TRBJ1-3; D is possibly TRBD1 (5 bases). The V end lost 4 bases, the J end lost 4 bases, and 15 bases lay between the germline ends. The CDR3 loop spans 15 amino acids. Germline CDR1 is SGHKS and CDR2 is YYEKEE (reference sequence). The CDR3 sequence: CASSGGVLEGNTIYF. Written as DNA, the CDR3 is TGTGCCAGCAGCGGGGGGGTCTTGGAAGGAAACACCATATATTTT.

A few counts support this clone. It may be a read error: a sequence one base away is much more abundant. The gene calls are TRBV20-1 and TRBJ1-5; D unclear. V shed 6 bases and J shed 7 bases, with 4 bases lying between them. The CDR3 is 9 residues long. The germline CDR1 and CDR2 sequences are DFQATT and SNEGSKA (reference sequence). DNA for the CDR3: TGCAGTGCAGTGCAGCCCCAGCATTTT. This sequence encodes CSAVQPQHF.

At least ten counts were recorded for this clone. V gene TRBV7-2 combines with J gene TRBJ2-5; D ambiguous. This CDR3 has 14 residues. Trimming shortened V by 1 base and J by 5 bases, and 11 bases separated the two germline ends. Germline V gene sequence: CDR1 SGHTA, CDR2 FQGNSA. The CDR3 DNA follows: TGTGCCAGCAGCTTAGATCAAGGTGGTGAGACCCAGTACTTC. Its translation is CASSLDQGGETQYF.

V is TRBV6-1 and J is TRBJ2-7; a weak D match, TRBD1 (6 bases). Trimming shortened V by 6 bases and J by 6 bases, and 21 bases separated the two germline ends. The CDR3 is 15 residues long. Looked up from germline, CDR1 is MNHNS and CDR2 is SASEGT. The DNA of the CDR3 is TGTGCCAGCAGCCTTAGCTTGGGGGCCTTTCCCGAGCAGTACTTC. Its translation: CASSLSLGAFPEQYF.

In this sample, this clone turned up once. Germline and junction disagree at one end, which may indicate a read error. CDR3 nucleotides: TGCGCCAGCAGCCAGGCACTAGCGGGAGTCCGCAATGATCAGTTCTTC. This gives the protein CASSQALAGVRNDQFF. V usage is TRBV4-1 and J usage is TRBJ2-1; 11 positions agree with TRBD2. CDR3 length: 16 amino acids. CDR1 MGHRA and CDR2 YSYEKL come from the germline V gene.

This clone was detected many times. This chain connects TRBV29-1 to TRBJ2-5, with D possibly TRBD2 on 7 matching bases. V lost 6 bases and J lost 7, with 21 bases in between. CDR1 is SQVTM and CDR2 is ANQGSEA in the germline V gene. The CDR3 length is 14 residues. DNA of the CDR3: TGCAGCGTAGGCCCGAATGGGGGGGCGGCGACCCAGTACTTC. It translates to CSVGPNGGAATQYF.

This clone was observed many times. The gene calls are TRBV5-1 and TRBJ1-2, with D possibly being TRBD1 (5 bases). The V gene lost 4 bases and the J gene lost 6 bases, with 10 bases spanning the gap. Germline V gives CDR1 SGHRS, CDR2 YFSETQ. The CDR3 contains 12 residues. Here the CDR3 DNA reads TGCGCCAGCAGCACGGACATCCATGGCTACACCTTC. It encodes CASSTDIHGYTF.

The chain joins TRBV20-1 to TRBJ1-5; 7 bases map to TRBD1. The V gene end was trimmed by 4 bases and the J gene end by 2 bases; junction bases not matched to a gene: 8. The CDR3 length is 15 residues. Germline loops: CDR1 DFQATT, CDR2 SNEGSKA (reference sequence). CDR3: CSATEGGSGNQPQHF. CDR3 bases: TGCAGTGCTACGGAAGGGGGCTCGGGCAATCAGCCCCAGCATTTT.

This clone has at least ten counts. The V and J genes are TRBV5-1 and TRBJ2-7; weak D call: TRBD1 (7 bases). V lost 0 bases and J lost 1, with 14 bases in between. This CDR3 comprises 16 residues. Looked up from germline, CDR1 is SGHRS and CDR2 is YFSETQ. The CDR3 nucleotides read TGCGCCAGCAGCTTGGCCGGGGGACAGCTATCCTACGAGCAGTACTTC. Translated: CASSLAGGQLSYEQYF.

This clone was seen many times. The rearrangement links TRBV3-1 to TRBJ2-3, with D unclear. CDR1 and CDR2 from the germline V gene are LGHDT and YNNKEL (reference sequence). V gave up 4 bases and J gave up 2 bases, with 19 bases separating them. This CDR3 region has 17 residues. CDR3 in amino acids: CASSPTDGGETTDTQYF. In nucleotides, the CDR3 is TGTGCCAGCAGCCCAACGGACGGTGGTGAAACCACAGATACGCAGTATTTT.

This clone came up many times. The J gene is TRBJ2-5, the V gene TRBV5-1; 7 positions match TRBD2. This CDR3 region has 15 residues. Trimming took 4 bases from V and 5 from J; bases not matched to a gene: 11. The germline CDR1 and CDR2 sequences are SGHRS and YFSETQ. The CDR3 DNA is TGCGCCAGCAGCGGGGAGGGGTCAGAGGGGGAGACCCAGTACTTC. This sequence encodes CASSGEGSEGETQYF.

This clone came up many times. The chain joins TRBV12-3 or TRBV12-4 to TRBJ2-3; D unresolved. V dropped 1 base and J dropped 0 bases, with 8 bases sitting between them. The CDR3 totals 15 residues. This CDR3 is CASSLGLASTDTQYF. The CDR3 nucleotides read TGTGCCAGCAGTTTAGGACTGGCTAGCACAGATACGCAGTATTTT.

This clone qualifies as medium-sized. The chain recombines TRBV3-1 with TRBJ2-7; D uncertain. The CDR3 spans 14 residues. Germline lookup yields CDR1 LGHDT and CDR2 YNNKEL (reference sequence). V lost 1 base to trimming and J lost 3 bases, with 10 bases between them. CDR3: CASSQGGSGYEQYF. As DNA, the CDR3 is TGTGCCAGCAGCCAAGGCGGTTCGGGCTACGAGCAGTACTTC.